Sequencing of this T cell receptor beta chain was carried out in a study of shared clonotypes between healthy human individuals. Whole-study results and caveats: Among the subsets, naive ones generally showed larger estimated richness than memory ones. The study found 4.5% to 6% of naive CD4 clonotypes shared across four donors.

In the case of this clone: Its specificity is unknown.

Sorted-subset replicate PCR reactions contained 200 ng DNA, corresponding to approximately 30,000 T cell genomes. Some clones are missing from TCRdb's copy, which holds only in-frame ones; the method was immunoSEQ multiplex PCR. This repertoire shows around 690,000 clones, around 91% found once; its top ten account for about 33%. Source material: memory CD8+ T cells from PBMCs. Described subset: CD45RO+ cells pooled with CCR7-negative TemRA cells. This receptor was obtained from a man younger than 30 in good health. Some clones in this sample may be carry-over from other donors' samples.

The CDR3 nucleotides are TGTGCCAGCACCAGTAAGGGGGACGGACTTAATGAAAAACTGTTTTTT. This translates into CASTSKGDGLNEKLFF. The chain recombines TRBV28 with TRBJ1-4; TRBD1 is a possible D gene (6 bases). CDR3 length equals 16 residues. Trimming left V 7 bases short and J 4 bases short, with 19 bases between. Germline V CDR1 and CDR2: MDHEN, SYDVKM.